These 9 T cell receptor beta chains came from one sample sequenced in a study of sequential checkpoint blockade in melanoma. Treatment meaning: randomized to nivolumab then ipilimumab (arm A) or the reverse (arm B). The method was immunoSEQ multiplex PCR; TCRdb's version includes in-frame clones alone and lacks a portion of them. The table has 400 to 550 clones, roughly 25% seen once. The sample in question was tumor tissue (inferred from file names), obtained from a patient given nivolumab and ipilimumab in sequence. The receptors shown here come from a human donor with melanoma.

This clone is categorized as medium-sized. The J gene is TRBJ1-2, the V gene TRBV11-3, with TRBD1 matching over 9 bases. Looked up from germline, CDR1 is SGHNT and CDR2 is YENEEA. V was pared by 3 bases and J by 8 bases, with 7 bases of the junction left unmatched. The CDR3 loop spans 14 amino acids. As DNA, the CDR3 is TGTGCCAGCAGCTTGGGACAGGGAAATTTAGGCTACACCTTC. Translation: CASSLGQGNLGYTF.

The chain has TRBV6-8 and TRBJ2-2, with 7 bases lining up with TRBD1. V dropped 6 bases and J dropped 8; count of bases not matched to a gene: 18. Germline-derived CDR1 and CDR2 are MNHGY and SAAAGT. This CDR3 is 17 amino acids long. DNA of the CDR3: TGTGCCAGCAGAAGACCCAGGGGCCAGGGGGTTTTAGGGGAGCTGTTTTTT. Its protein is CASRRPRGQGVLGELFF.

This clone turned up a few times. CDR3 sequence: CASFNGREAFF. The CDR3 coding sequence is TGTGCCAGTTTCAATGGCCGAGAAGCTTTCTTT. V gene TRBV19 combines with J gene TRBJ1-1; no firm D call. Deletions cut 8 bases from V and 8 bases from J, with 12 bases between. This CDR3 has 11 residues. CDR1 LNHDA and CDR2 SQIVND come from the germline V gene (reference sequence).

This clone is classed as large (0.1 to 1%). The rearrangement joins TRBV11-3 to TRBJ1-1, with D unresolved. V was clipped by 6 bases and J by 1 base, with 12 bases between them. CDR1 and CDR2 from the germline V gene are SGHNT and YENEEA. The CDR3 is 14 amino acids. The CDR3 spells CASRSREGNTEAFF. As DNA, the CDR3 is TGTGCCAGCAGATCAAGGGAAGGGAACACTGAAGCTTTCTTT.

By proportion, this clone is large (0.1 to 1%). The chain joins TRBV6-1 to TRBJ1-1; tentatively, D is TRBD1 (5 bases). The CDR3 is 17 residues long. V lost 0 bases to trimming and J lost 4 bases, with 18 bases between them. Germline V gene data show CDR1 as MNHNS and CDR2 as SASEGT. CDR3 in amino acids: CASSEALVGRGGTEAFF. In nucleotides, the CDR3 is TGTGCCAGCAGTGAAGCTCTGGTGGGAAGGGGTGGCACTGAAGCTTTCTTT.

This clone was recorded a few times. The chain carries TRBV6-8 and TRBJ2-1; a weak D match, TRBD1 (5 bases). The CDR3 totals 15 residues. Germline loops: CDR1 MNHGY, CDR2 SAAAGT. Between the trimmed V and J ends, which lost 4 bases and 0 bases, there was a span of 10 bases. CDR3 sequence reads: CASSSRQSSYNEQFF. CDR3 bases: TGTGCCAGCAGTTCTCGACAGAGCTCCTACAATGAGCAGTTCTTC.

This clone showed up just a few times. V gene TRBV6-8 combines with J gene TRBJ2-3; 8 positions match TRBD2. Germline V gives CDR1 MNHGY, CDR2 SAAAGT. There are 16 residues in the CDR3. V dropped 7 bases and J dropped 6; count of bases not matched to a gene: 15. CDR3 sequence (DNA): TGTGCCAGCACTAGGGGGGTAGCGGGGAGCAAGGATACGCAGTATTTT. Its protein product is CASTRGVAGSKDTQYF.

The gene calls are TRBV19 and TRBJ2-1, with D possibly matching TRBD2 (6 bases). V dropped 4 bases and J dropped 1 base, with 14 bases sitting between them. The CDR3 is 16 residues long. From germline, CDR1 is LNHDA and CDR2 SQIVND (reference sequence). CDR3 sequence reads: CASSNYAGLSYNEQFF. CDR3 coding DNA: TGTGCCAGTAGTAATTACGCGGGGCTATCCTACAATGAGCAGTTCTTC.

This clone came up a few times. The V gene is TRBV5-1, the J gene TRBJ1-1; TRBD1 is a possible D gene (5 bases). The CDR3 is 14 residues long. Germline V gene sequence: CDR1 SGHRS, CDR2 YFSETQ. V gave up 3 bases and J gave up 1 base, with 10 bases separating them. The CDR3 spells CASSSGRENTEAFF. CDR3 sequence (DNA): TGCGCCAGCAGCTCGGGACGGGAGAACACTGAAGCTTTCTTT.